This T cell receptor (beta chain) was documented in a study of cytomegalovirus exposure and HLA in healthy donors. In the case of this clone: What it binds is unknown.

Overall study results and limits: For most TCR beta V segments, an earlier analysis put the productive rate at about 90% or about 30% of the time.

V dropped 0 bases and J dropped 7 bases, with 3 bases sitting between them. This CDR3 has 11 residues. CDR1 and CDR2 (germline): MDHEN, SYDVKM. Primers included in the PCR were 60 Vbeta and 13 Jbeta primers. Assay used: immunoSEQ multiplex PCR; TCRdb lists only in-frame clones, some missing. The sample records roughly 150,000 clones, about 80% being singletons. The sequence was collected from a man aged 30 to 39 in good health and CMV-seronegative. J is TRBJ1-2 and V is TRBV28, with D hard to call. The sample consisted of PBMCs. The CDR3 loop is CASSLWAGYTF. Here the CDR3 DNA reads TGTGCCAGCAGTTTATGGGCTGGCTACACCTTC.